This T cell receptor beta chain comes out of a study of early T cells in non-severe SARS-CoV-2 infection. About the study: Chains stayed unpaired after sequencing of bulk RNA from unsorted whole blood.

Individual cDNA molecules received unique molecular identifiers. TCRdb processed the 5' RACE reads anew with MiXCR; each CDR3 protein has one entry. The repertoire holds about 77,000 distinct CDR3 sequences, around 17% seen once, with approximately 2.9% in the top ten. The CDR3 spans 12 residues. V shed 2 bases and J shed 7 bases, with 6 bases lying between them. Germline values: CDR1 MDHEN, CDR2 SYDVKM. The chain couples TRBV28 to TRBJ2-1, with D hard to call. The receptor's source is an adult who was a healthcare worker with PCR-confirmed SARS-CoV-2 infection or an uninfected control (not recorded which). The specimen was whole blood. For the CDR3, the DNA is TGTGCCAGCAGTTTAAGAGGAAATGAGCAGTTCTTC. It is translated as CASSLRGNEQFF. Using reference TRBV28 and TRBJ2-1 for the parts outside the CDR3, the full variable domain is DVKVTQSSRYLVKRTGEKVFLECVQDMDHENMFWYRQDPGLGLRLIYFSYDVKMKEKGDIPEGYSVSREKKERFSLILESASTNQTSMYLCASSLRGNEQFFGPGTRLTVL.